A selection of T cell receptor beta chains follows, all from one sample in a study of T cell responses to AZD1222 COVID-19 vaccine. Generated by immunoSEQ multiplex PCR, the TCRdb table keeps only in-frame clones and is missing some. The sample contains roughly 150,000 clones, 90% of which appear only once. Here the sequenced sample was peripheral blood, taken 28 days after the second AZD1222 dose. All receptors derive from an adult who received the AZD1222 COVID-19 vaccine. Each CDR3 is given with its conserved first and last residue.

J gene: TRBJ1-4; V gene: TRBV27; CDR3 protein: CASSTILLVEKLFF
J gene: TRBJ1-6; V gene: TRBV28; CDR3 protein: CASSSSRQGVSSYNSPLHF
J gene: TRBJ1-3; V gene: TRBV5-1; CDR3 protein: CASSLAAPGNTIYF
J gene: TRBJ2-2; V gene: TRBV12-3/TRBV12-4; CDR3 protein: CASSPLLAGELFF
J gene: TRBJ1-2; V gene: TRBV23-1; CDR3 protein: CASSQSGAEVSYGYTF
J gene: TRBJ2-7; V gene: TRBV14; CDR3 protein: CASRNSGSAYEQYF
J gene: TRBJ1-1; V gene: TRBV2; CDR3 protein: CASRATGGWGEAFF
J gene: TRBJ1-5; V gene: TRBV3-1/TRBV3-2; CDR3 protein: CASSQVGDQPQHF
J gene: TRBJ2-2; V gene: TRBV5-1; CDR3 protein: CASSLERMSTGELFF
J gene: TRBJ2-1; V gene: TRBV2; CDR3 protein: CASSPLAGAGNEQFF
J gene: TRBJ2-6; V gene: TRBV28; CDR3 protein: CASSFGLPGANVLTF
J gene: TRBJ2-3; V gene: TRBV28; CDR3 protein: CASRGGLAPSTDTQYF
J gene: TRBJ2-1; V gene: TRBV5-1; CDR3 protein: CASSLSLAGVNEQFF
J gene: TRBJ2-3; V gene: TRBV10-2; CDR3 protein: CASSEREREGDTQYF
J gene: TRBJ1-2; V gene: TRBV3-1/TRBV3-2; CDR3 protein: CASSQGRGFYGYTF
J gene: TRBJ2-5; V gene: TRBV5-1; CDR3 protein: CASSRWTSGQETQYF
J gene: TRBJ2-1; V gene: TRBV18; CDR3 protein: CASSPLGLAGGTYNEQFF
J gene: TRBJ1-6; V gene: TRBV6-2/TRBV6-3; CDR3 protein: CASSYPRGQRLMSPLHF
J gene: TRBJ2-1; V gene: TRBV19; CDR3 protein: CASMSKAGLYNEQFF
J gene: TRBJ2-5; V gene: TRBV28; CDR3 protein: CASSEGLADYQETQYF
J gene: TRBJ1-2; V gene: TRBV30; CDR3 protein: CAWTAQKYGYTF
J gene: TRBJ2-7; V gene: TRBV30; CDR3 protein: CAWSVGPYEQYF
J gene: TRBJ2-7; V gene: TRBV19; CDR3 protein: CASSPLAGGTYEQYF
J gene: TRBJ1-3; V gene: TRBV19; CDR3 protein: CASTANQKGTSSGNTIYF
J gene: TRBJ2-1; V gene: TRBV28; CDR3 protein: CASSLSRTGYNEQFF
J gene: TRBJ1-5; V gene: TRBV3-1/TRBV3-2; CDR3 protein: CASSQDLRSNQPQHF
J gene: TRBJ2-3; V gene: TRBV18; CDR3 protein: CASSSGTATDTQYF
J gene: TRBJ1-3; V gene: TRBV27; CDR3 protein: CASSSEGRRNTIYF
J gene: TRBJ1-3; V gene: TRBV11-2; CDR3 protein: CASSLEAASGNTIYF
J gene: TRBJ1-2; V gene: TRBV21-1; CDR3 protein: CARVDRDPNYGYTF
J gene: TRBJ2-3; V gene: TRBV10-3; CDR3 protein: CAIKTGGPTDTQYF
J gene: TRBJ2-1; V gene: TRBV5-1; CDR3 protein: CASSSTPGSSGRENEQFF
J gene: TRBJ1-2; V gene: TRBV2; CDR3 protein: CASSVEDGAPYGYTF
J gene: TRBJ1-2; V gene: TRBV3-1/TRBV3-2; CDR3 protein: CASSQFAIAGRGRVYGYTF
J gene: TRBJ1-5; V gene: TRBV6-5; CDR3 protein: CASSYGPHSNQPQHF
J gene: TRBJ2-2; V gene: TRBV19; CDR3 protein: CASSTPPGRETGELFF
J gene: TRBJ2-1; V gene: TRBV28; CDR3 protein: CASSRGQGTYNEQFF
J gene: TRBJ2-2; V gene: TRBV11-2; CDR3 protein: CASSSGSGGVNTGELFF
J gene: TRBJ1-3; V gene: TRBV10-3; CDR3 protein: CAISEGTGGSSTGNTIYF
J gene: TRBJ1-4; V gene: TRBV7-9; CDR3 protein: CASSLGVGQGLNEKLFF
J gene: TRBJ2-1; V gene: TRBV19; CDR3 protein: CACRLENEQFF
J gene: TRBJ1-5; V gene: TRBV6-5; CDR3 protein: CASRSTGGVNQPQHF
J gene: TRBJ2-5; V gene: TRBV7-2; CDR3 protein: CASSGYAGGLETQYF
J gene: TRBJ1-2; V gene: TRBV12-5; CDR3 protein: CASGFSDRGSNYGYTF
J gene: TRBJ1-4; V gene: TRBV28; CDR3 protein: CASSGPPTNEKLFF
J gene: TRBJ2-3; V gene: TRBV19; CDR3 protein: CASSISADGLAPKIGTDTQYF
J gene: TRBJ2-7; V gene: TRBV5-1; CDR3 protein: CASSPGTSKQYF
J gene: TRBJ2-3; V gene: TRBV7-9; CDR3 protein: CASSSDRAFTDTQYF
J gene: TRBJ2-2; V gene: TRBV6-5; CDR3 protein: CASRGTSTGELFF
J gene: TRBJ1-5; V gene: TRBV19; CDR3 protein: CASSIQPQPQHF
J gene: TRBJ2-7; V gene: TRBV7-2; CDR3 protein: CASSFSLKNEQYF
J gene: TRBJ2-5; V gene: TRBV18; CDR3 protein: CASSPRGGAVETQYF
J gene: TRBJ2-5; V gene: TRBV19; CDR3 protein: CASSIDEQAQETQYF
J gene: TRBJ1-2; V gene: TRBV28; CDR3 protein: CASSLGGSVAGGAGGYTF
J gene: TRBJ2-7; V gene: TRBV6-5; CDR3 protein: CASTVSGNYEQYF
J gene: TRBJ2-7; V gene: TRBV2; CDR3 protein: CASSGATGYLEQYF